The entry below describes one T cell receptor (beta chain). Its antigen remains unknown. Of CVID subjects, about 14 were female and around 27 male, mean age about 40. All CVID subjects were on immunoglobulin replacement for at least one year. The data are from a study of T cell clonality in common variable immunodeficiency. General study points: The cause of increased CVID clonality remains unclear without subpopulation sequencing. In common variable immunodeficiency, TCR beta chains reportedly carried fewer deletions and N-nucleotide insertions.

CVID and control samples used equivalent genomic DNA input. Here immunoSEQ multiplex PCR was the method, and the copy in TCRdb shows in-frame clones only, minus some. The sample has fewer than 10,000 clones. Sequenced sample: peripheral blood mononuclear cells. This clonotype was sampled from a human donor with common variable immunodeficiency.

The CDR3 here is CASSLGDYPQYF. The DNA read from the CDR3 is TGTGCCAGCAGCTTGGGGGACTATCCG. This chain links TRBV5-6 with TRBJ2-3, with 7 nucleotides matching TRBD2. The read ends 3 residues before the CDR3 terminus; that terminus is restored from the germline J gene. The CDR3 is 12 amino acids. Germline V lookup: CDR1 SGHDT, CDR2 YYEEEE.